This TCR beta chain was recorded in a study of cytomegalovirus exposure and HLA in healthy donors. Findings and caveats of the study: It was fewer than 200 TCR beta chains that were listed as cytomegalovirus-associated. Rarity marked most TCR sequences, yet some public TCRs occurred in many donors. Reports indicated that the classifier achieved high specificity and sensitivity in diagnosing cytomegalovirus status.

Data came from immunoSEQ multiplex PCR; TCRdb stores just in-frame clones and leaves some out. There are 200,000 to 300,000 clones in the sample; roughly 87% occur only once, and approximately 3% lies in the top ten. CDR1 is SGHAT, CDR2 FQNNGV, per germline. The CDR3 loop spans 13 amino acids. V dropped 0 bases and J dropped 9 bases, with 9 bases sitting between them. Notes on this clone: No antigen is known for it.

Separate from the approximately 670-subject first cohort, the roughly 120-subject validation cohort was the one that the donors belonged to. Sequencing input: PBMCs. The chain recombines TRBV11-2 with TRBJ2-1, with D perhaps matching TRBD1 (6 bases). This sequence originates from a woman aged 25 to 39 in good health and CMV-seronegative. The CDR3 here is CASSLDQGREQFF. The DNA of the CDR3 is TGTGCCAGCAGCTTAGATCAGGGGCGTGAGCAGTTCTTC.